This TCR beta chain was recovered during a study of T-cell reconstitution after alpha-beta-depleted transplantation in children. Germline values: CDR1 SGHVS, CDR2 FQNEAQ. Trimming cost V 3 bases and J 6 bases, with 15 bases left between them. CDR3 length equals 14 residues. Unique molecular identifiers tagged the TCRbeta library. TCRdb used MiXCR to reprocess the PCR reads, holding one entry per CDR3 protein. Of some 600,000 distinct CDR3 sequences in the sample, around a sixth were seen once. The sample holds many counts of this clonotype. This receptor was obtained from a human donor who donated a stem cell graft to a child with acute myeloid leukemia. This sample comprised PBMCs from the stem cell graft donor, obtained from the stem cell graft. J is TRBJ2-7 and V is TRBV7-8; a possible D gene is TRBD1 (5 bases). In nucleotides, the CDR3 is TGTGCCAGCAGCTTTCGACAGAGTTGGGGCGAGCAGTACTTC. Amino acids: CASSFRQSWGEQYF.